This entry lists 24 T cell receptor beta chains sequenced from one sample in a study of OX40 agonist ivuxolimab in advanced cancers. Here immunoSEQ multiplex PCR was the method, and the copy in TCRdb shows in-frame clones only, minus some. In the table there are 45,000 to 50,000 clones, 70% to 90% of which are singletons. The source was CD4+ or CD8+ T cells sorted from blood, collected in a trial of the OX40 agonist ivuxolimab. These receptors came from an adult with an advanced solid tumor such as melanoma, head and neck, liver or kidney cancer.

This clone appeared a few times. This chain joins TRBV11-3 and TRBJ1-4, with D tentatively TRBD1 (5 bases). V was trimmed by 2 bases and J by 4 bases, leaving 14 bases between them. CDR1 SGHNT and CDR2 YENEEA come from the germline V gene. This CDR3 is 16 amino acids long. The CDR3, as DNA: TGTGCCAGCAGCTTATTATGCGGGGGGGTTAATGAAAAACTGTTTTTT. Translated, it gives CASSLLCGGVNEKLFF.

This clone appeared a single time. This rearrangement joins TRBV5-6 to TRBJ2-7, with TRBD1 as a possible D gene (5 bases). CDR3 length: 14 residues. Germline values: CDR1 SGHDT, CDR2 YYEEEE. With 1 base removed from V and 3 bases from J, the gap between germline ends came to 11 bases. This CDR3 is CASSLQGPYYEQYF. In nucleotides, the CDR3 is TGTGCCAGCAGCTTGCAGGGTCCCTACTACGAGCAGTACTTC.

The chain has TRBV5-8 and TRBJ1-2; no definite D call. V lost 2 bases to trimming and J lost 8 bases, with 13 bases between them. Germline V gene data show CDR1 as SGHTS and CDR2 as YDEGEE. This CDR3 contains 13 residues. CDR3 sequence reads: CASSLLATGGYTF. The CDR3 DNA follows: TGTGCCAGCAGCTTACTTGCGACGGGAGGCTACACCTTC.

The chain's CDR3 is CAWSVKGAKGNTIYF. In DNA form, the CDR3 reads TGTGCCTGGAGTGTAAAGGGGGCTAAGGGAAACACCATATATTTT. V usage is TRBV30 and J usage is TRBJ1-3, with 7 bases fitting TRBD1. This CDR3 has 15 amino acids. Germline V lookup: CDR1 GTSNPN, CDR2 SVGIG (reference sequence). V trimming: 0 bases; J trimming: 4 bases; junction bases outside the gene matches: 6.

The chain employs TRBV5-4 and TRBJ2-7, with 7 bases matching TRBD1. V trimming: 2 bases; J trimming: 2 bases; junction bases outside the gene matches: 7. CDR1 and CDR2 from the germline V gene are SGHNT and YYREEE (reference sequence). This CDR3 is 15 amino acids long. The CDR3 bases are TGTGCCAGCAGCTTCTCCGGGACAGTCACCTACGAGCAGTACTTC. Protein: CASSFSGTVTYEQYF.

CDR3 region: CASSPWESSGNTGELFF. The CDR3 nucleotides are TGTGCCAGCTCACCATGGGAATCCAGCGGGAACACCGGGGAGCTGTTTTTT. The rearrangement joins TRBV18 to TRBJ2-2, with D maybe TRBD2 (5 bases). In germline, CDR1 is KGHSH, CDR2 LQKENI. The V and J ends lost 2 bases and 1 base respectively, with 14 bases between them. The CDR3 covers 17 residues.

The rearrangement uses TRBV7-9 and TRBJ1-2; D gene unclear. This CDR3 is 13 amino acids long. Trimming pared 0 bases from V and 11 bases from J, leaving 13 bases between. Germline V lookup: CDR1 SEHNR, CDR2 FQNEAQ (reference sequence). The CDR3 reads CASSLAWMEDYTF. Written as DNA, the CDR3 is TGTGCCAGCAGCTTAGCCTGGATGGAGGATTACACCTTC. Full variable domain (missing parts from reference TRBV7-9 and TRBJ1-2): DTGVSQNPRHKITKRGQNVTFRCDPISEHNRLYWYRQTLGQGPEFLTYFQNEAQLEKSRLLSDRFSAERPKGSFSTLEIQRTEQGDSAMYLCASSLAWMEDYTFGSGTRLTVV.

This sequence joins TRBV6-1 and TRBJ2-7; D is unresolved. V lost 4 bases and J lost 4, with 14 bases in between. Germline V gene lookup returns CDR1 MNHNS and CDR2 SASEGT. The CDR3 is made up of 14 amino acids. The CDR3 DNA follows: TGTGCCAGCAGTGTACTCGCCGGACCTTACGAGCAGTACTTC. This gives the protein CASSVLAGPYEQYF.

The V gene is TRBV5-6, the J gene TRBJ2-5; 8 bases align to TRBD1. The CDR3 has 14 amino acids. CDR1 is SGHDT, CDR2 YYEEEE, per germline. The V and J ends lost 4 bases and 3 bases, in that order; junction bases with no gene match: 5. The chain's CDR3 is CASSPTGGEETQYF. DNA for the CDR3: TGTGCCAGCAGCCCCACAGGGGGTGAAGAGACCCAGTACTTC.

In DNA form, the CDR3 reads TGTGCCAGCAGTGATGCAGGATACAATCAGCCCCAGCATTTT. It codes for CASSDAGYNQPQHF. The rearrangement links TRBV6-6 to TRBJ1-5; D remains ambiguous. The ends were cut back, 5 bases at V and 3 bases at J, with 11 bases in the middle. This CDR3 is built from 14 residues. The germline CDR1 and CDR2 sequences are MNHNY and SVGAGI (reference sequence).

CDR3 loop: CASSQDLAGEAYNEQFF. The CDR3 DNA reads TGCGCCAGCAGCCAAGATCTAGCGGGGGAAGCCTACAATGAGCAGTTCTTC. The chain employs TRBV4-1 and TRBJ2-1; 10 nucleotides line up with TRBD2. There are 17 residues in the CDR3. V lost 0 bases to trimming and J lost 2 bases; unmatched junction nucleotides: 4. Germline V CDR1 and CDR2: MGHRA, YSYEKL.

The V gene is TRBV5-6, the J gene TRBJ2-1, with 8 nucleotides matching TRBD2. Germline assignment: CDR1 SGHDT and CDR2 YYEEEE. This CDR3 contains 14 residues. V shed 4 bases and J 4 bases; nucleotides not matched to a gene: 4. CDR3 residues: CASSGTRDYNEQFF. CDR3 nucleotide sequence: TGTGCCAGCAGCGGGACTAGGGATTACAATGAGCAGTTCTTC. Drawing the rest from reference TRBV5-6 and TRBJ2-1, the complete variable domain is DAGVTQSPTHLIKTRGQQVTLRCSPKSGHDTVSWYQQALGQGPQFIFQYYEEEERQRGNFPDRFSGHQFPNYSSELNVNALLLGDSALYLCASSGTRDYNEQFFGPGTRLTVL.

CDR3 sequence reads: CASSVGQAGPQETQYF. The CDR3 DNA reads as TGTGCCAGCAGCGTAGGTCAAGCGGGCCCCCAAGAGACCCAGTACTTC. This chain links TRBV9 with TRBJ2-5; D perhaps matches TRBD2 (6 bases). Trimming removed 0 bases at V and 1 base at J, with 13 bases between. The CDR3 is made up of 16 amino acids. Looked up from germline, CDR1 is SGDLS and CDR2 is YYNGEE.

The sample holds a few counts of this clone. Other DNA sequences from this sample encode an identical CDR3 as well. This rearrangement joins TRBV4-3 to TRBJ1-1, with D possibly being TRBD1 (5 bases). V shed 0 bases and J shed 1 base, with 6 bases lying between them. Germline CDR1 is LGHNA and CDR2 is YSLEER. The CDR3 is made up of 14 amino acids. The CDR3 DNA sequence: TGCGCCAGCAGCCAAGACCAGGGGAACACTGAAGCTTTCTTT. Its protein is CASSQDQGNTEAFF.

The rearrangement joins TRBV7-3 to TRBJ2-1, with 16 bases aligning to TRBD2. Germline CDR1 and CDR2: SGHTA and FQGTGA. The CDR3 runs to 17 residues. V trimming: 5 bases; J trimming: 6 bases; junction bases outside the gene matches: 7. CDR3 in amino acids: CASSPPGLAGGLNEQFF. The CDR3 region has the DNA TGTGCCAGCAGCCCTCCGGGACTAGCGGGGGGGCTCAATGAGCAGTTCTTC.

This rearrangement joins TRBV29-1 to TRBJ2-1, with 13 bases matching TRBD2. This CDR3 is 16 amino acids long. The germline V gene encodes CDR1 SQVTM and CDR2 ANQGSEA. The ends lost 3 bases at V and 6 bases at J; junction bases unmatched: 8. In DNA, the CDR3 is TGCAGCGTTGAGAGGACTAGCGGGAGCGGCGGCAATGAGCAGTTCTTC. Its translation: CSVERTSGSGGNEQFF.

The CDR3 loop reads CASSHTRDRFHEQYF. The CDR3 nucleotides are TGTGCCAGCAGTCATACACGGGACCGCTTCCACGAGCAGTACTTC. This chain connects TRBV6-5 to TRBJ2-7; D is perhaps TRBD1 or TRBD2 (5 bases each). The germline V and J ends were trimmed by 5 bases and 5 bases, with 19 bases remaining between them. The germline V gene has CDR1 MNHEY and CDR2 SVGAGI. This CDR3 comprises 15 residues.

This clone appeared once. V gene TRBV9 combines with J gene TRBJ2-7; D is unclear. The germline gives CDR1 SGDLS, CDR2 YYNGEE. Deletions cut 0 bases from V and 0 bases from J, with 7 bases between. This CDR3 comprises 14 residues. CDR3 loop: CASSVDGRSYEQYF. CDR3 sequence (DNA): TGTGCCAGCAGCGTAGATGGGCGCTCCTACGAGCAGTACTTC.

The table lists this clone with a count of one. J is TRBJ1-2 and V is TRBV7-8; TRBD1 aligns across 9 bases. Trimming removed 5 bases from V and 4 bases from J; junction bases left unmatched: 14. The CDR3 is 17 residues long. In germline, CDR1 is SGHVS, CDR2 FQNEAQ. CDR3 in amino acids: CASSTPDRGSRTYGYTF. The CDR3, as DNA: TGTGCCAGCAGCACTCCAGACAGGGGGTCTAGGACCTATGGCTACACCTTC.

The chain has TRBV11-2 and TRBJ2-7, with 9 bases identical to TRBD1. V lost 1 base, J lost 2 bases, and 6 bases stayed unmatched. Germline V lookup: CDR1 SGHAT, CDR2 FQNNGV. This CDR3 comprises 16 residues. In DNA form, the CDR3 reads TGTGCCAGCAGCTTAGGGGGGACAGGGATAGCCTACGAGCAGTACTTC. Translation gives CASSLGGTGIAYEQYF.

This chain connects TRBV29-1 to TRBJ2-2; 10 bases match TRBD2. CDR1 and CDR2 from the germline V gene are SQVTM and ANQGSEA. The CDR3 has 15 amino acids. V dropped 8 bases and J dropped 3; count of bases not matched to a gene: 9. The CDR3 region has the DNA TGCAGCACCGGAACTAGCGGGACGGACACCGGGGAGCTGTTTTTT. This gives the protein CSTGTSGTDTGELFF.

This clone was picked up one time. J is TRBJ2-7 and V is TRBV18; no definite D call. Germline V gives CDR1 KGHSH, CDR2 LQKENI. CDR3 length equals 14 residues. Between the trimmed V and J ends, which lost 3 bases and 0 bases, there was a span of 9 bases. DNA for the CDR3: TGTGCCAGCTCACCGGCGGCGAGCTCCTACGAGCAGTACTTC. Translation gives CASSPAASSYEQYF.

The rearrangement joins TRBV7-8 to TRBJ1-6; D is possibly TRBD1 (5 bases). The CDR3 is 15 amino acids. Deletions cut 1 base from V and 4 bases from J, with 8 bases between. Germline V gene lookup returns CDR1 SGHVS and CDR2 FQNEAQ. CDR3 loop: CASSLVGGYNSPLHF. DNA for the CDR3: TGTGCCAGCAGCTTAGTCGGGGGTTATAATTCACCCCTCCACTTT.

This clone was counted once. The J gene is TRBJ1-2, the V gene TRBV16; weak D call: TRBD1 (5 bases). The CDR3 runs 12 residues. Deletions cut 5 bases from V and 8 bases from J, with 12 bases between. CDR1 KGHSY and CDR2 FQNENV come from the germline V gene. CDR3 loop: CASSAQGSGYTF. The CDR3 DNA reads as TGTGCCAGCAGCGCTCAGGGAAGCGGCTACACCTTC.